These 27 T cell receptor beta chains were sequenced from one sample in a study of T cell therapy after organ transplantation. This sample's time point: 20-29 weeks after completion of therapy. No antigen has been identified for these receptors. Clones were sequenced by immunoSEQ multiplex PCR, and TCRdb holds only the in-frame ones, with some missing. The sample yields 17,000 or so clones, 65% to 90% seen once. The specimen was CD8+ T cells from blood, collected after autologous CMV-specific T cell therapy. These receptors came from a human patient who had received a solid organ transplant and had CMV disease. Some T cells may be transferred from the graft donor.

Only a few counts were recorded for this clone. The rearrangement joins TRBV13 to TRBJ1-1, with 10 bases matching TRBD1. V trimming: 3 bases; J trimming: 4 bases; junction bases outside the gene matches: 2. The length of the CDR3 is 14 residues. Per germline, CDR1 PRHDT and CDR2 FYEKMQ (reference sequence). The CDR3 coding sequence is TGTGCCAGCAGCTTTGGACAGGGGGGCACTGAAGCTTTCTTT. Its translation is CASSFGQGGTEAFF.

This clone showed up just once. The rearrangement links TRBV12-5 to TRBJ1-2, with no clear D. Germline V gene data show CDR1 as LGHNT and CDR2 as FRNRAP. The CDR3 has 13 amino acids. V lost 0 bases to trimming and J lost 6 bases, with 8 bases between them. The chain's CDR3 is CASGLVKGNGYTF. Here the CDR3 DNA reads TGTGCTAGTGGTTTGGTAAAAGGGAATGGCTACACCTTC.

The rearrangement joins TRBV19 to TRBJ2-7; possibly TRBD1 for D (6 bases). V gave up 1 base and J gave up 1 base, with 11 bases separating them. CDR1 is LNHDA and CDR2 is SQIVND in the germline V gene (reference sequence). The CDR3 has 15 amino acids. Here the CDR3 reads CASSIAETGSYEQYF. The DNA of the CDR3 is TGTGCCAGTAGTATAGCGGAAACAGGGTCCTACGAGCAGTACTTC.

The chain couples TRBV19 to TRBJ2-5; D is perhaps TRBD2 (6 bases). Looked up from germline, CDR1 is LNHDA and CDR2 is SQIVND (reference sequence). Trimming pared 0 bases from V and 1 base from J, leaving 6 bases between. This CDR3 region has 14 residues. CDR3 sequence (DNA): TGTGCCAGTAGTATAGAACTAGCCCAAGAGACCCAGTACTTC. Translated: CASSIELAQETQYF.

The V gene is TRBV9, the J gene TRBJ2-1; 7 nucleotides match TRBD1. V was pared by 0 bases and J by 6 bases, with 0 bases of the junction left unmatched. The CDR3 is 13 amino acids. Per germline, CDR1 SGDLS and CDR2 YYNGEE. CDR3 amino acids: CASSVGQGNEQFF. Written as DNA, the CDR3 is TGTGCCAGCAGCGTAGGACAGGGCAATGAGCAGTTCTTC.

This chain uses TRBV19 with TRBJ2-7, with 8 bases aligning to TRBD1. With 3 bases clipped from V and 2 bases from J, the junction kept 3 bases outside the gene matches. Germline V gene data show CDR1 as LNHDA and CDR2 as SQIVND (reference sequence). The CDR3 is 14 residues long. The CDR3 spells CASSIDRGPYEQYF. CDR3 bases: TGTGCCAGTAGTATTGACAGGGGTCCCTACGAGCAGTACTTC.

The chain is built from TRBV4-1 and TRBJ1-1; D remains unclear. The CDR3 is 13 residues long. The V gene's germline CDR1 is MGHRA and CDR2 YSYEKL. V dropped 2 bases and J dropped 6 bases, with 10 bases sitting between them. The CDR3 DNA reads TGCGCCAGCAGCCAATCGGTTGGGGCTGAAGCTTTCTTT. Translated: CASSQSVGAEAFF.

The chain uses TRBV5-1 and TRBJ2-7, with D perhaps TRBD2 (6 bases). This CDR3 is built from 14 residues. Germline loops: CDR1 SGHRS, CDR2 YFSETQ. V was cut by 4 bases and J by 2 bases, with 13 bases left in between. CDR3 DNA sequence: TGCGCCAGCAGCACCCGTGGGGGGACCTACGAGCAGTACTTC. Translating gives CASSTRGGTYEQYF.

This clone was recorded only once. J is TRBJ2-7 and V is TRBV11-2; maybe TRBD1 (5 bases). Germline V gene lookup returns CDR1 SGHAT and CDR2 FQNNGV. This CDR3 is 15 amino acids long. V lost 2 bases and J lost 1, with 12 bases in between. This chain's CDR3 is CASSLHAPGSYEQYF. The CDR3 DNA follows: TGTGCCAGCAGCTTACACGCTCCAGGGTCCTACGAGCAGTACTTC. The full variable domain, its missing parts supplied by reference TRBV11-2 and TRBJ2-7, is EAGVAQSPRYKIIEKRQSVAFWCNPISGHATLYWYQQILGQGPKLLIQFQNNGVVDDSQLPKDRFSAERLKGVDSTLKIQPAKLEDSAVYLCASSLHAPGSYEQYFGPGTRLTVT.

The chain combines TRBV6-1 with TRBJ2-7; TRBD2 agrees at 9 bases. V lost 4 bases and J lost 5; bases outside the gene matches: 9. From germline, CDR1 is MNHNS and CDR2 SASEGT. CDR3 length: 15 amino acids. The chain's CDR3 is CASSVPSGVFHEQYF. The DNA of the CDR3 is TGTGCCAGCAGTGTCCCTAGCGGGGTTTTCCACGAGCAGTACTTC.

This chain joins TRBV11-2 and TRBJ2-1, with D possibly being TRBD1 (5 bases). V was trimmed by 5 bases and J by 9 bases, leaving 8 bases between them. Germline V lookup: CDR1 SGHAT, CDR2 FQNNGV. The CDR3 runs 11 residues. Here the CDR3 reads CASSHTGEQFF. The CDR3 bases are TGTGCCAGCAGCCACACAGGTGAGCAGTTCTTC.

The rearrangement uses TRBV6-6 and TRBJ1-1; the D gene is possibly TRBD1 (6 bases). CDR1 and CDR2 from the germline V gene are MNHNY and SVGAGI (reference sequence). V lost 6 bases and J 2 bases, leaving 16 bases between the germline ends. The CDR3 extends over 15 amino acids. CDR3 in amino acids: CASSPTQGSNTEAFF. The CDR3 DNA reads TGTGCCAGCAGCCCCACACAGGGAAGTAACACTGAAGCTTTCTTT.

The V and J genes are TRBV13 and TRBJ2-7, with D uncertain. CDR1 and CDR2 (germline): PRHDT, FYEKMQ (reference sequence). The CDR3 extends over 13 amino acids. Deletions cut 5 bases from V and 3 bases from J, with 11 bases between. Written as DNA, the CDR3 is TGTGCCAGCAGCCCATCAGTAGGCTACGAGCAGTACTTC. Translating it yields CASSPSVGYEQYF.

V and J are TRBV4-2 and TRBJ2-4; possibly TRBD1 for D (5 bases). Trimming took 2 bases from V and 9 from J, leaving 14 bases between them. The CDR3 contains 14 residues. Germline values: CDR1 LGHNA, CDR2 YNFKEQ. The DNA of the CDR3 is TGTGCCAGCAGCCAAAGCCCAGGGAAGGGCATTCAGTACTTC. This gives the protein CASSQSPGKGIQYF.

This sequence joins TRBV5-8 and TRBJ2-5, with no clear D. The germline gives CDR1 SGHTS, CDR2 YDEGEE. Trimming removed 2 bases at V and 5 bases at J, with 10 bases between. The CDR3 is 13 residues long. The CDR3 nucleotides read TGTGCCAGCAGCTTCTCCCATGGCGAGACCCAGTACTTC. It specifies CASSFSHGETQYF.

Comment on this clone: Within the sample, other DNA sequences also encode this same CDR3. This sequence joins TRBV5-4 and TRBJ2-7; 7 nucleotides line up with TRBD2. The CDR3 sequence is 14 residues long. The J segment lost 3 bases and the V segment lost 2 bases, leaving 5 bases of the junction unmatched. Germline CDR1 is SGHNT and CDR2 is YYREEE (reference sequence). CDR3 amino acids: CASSLGRGSYEQYF. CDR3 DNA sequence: TGTGCCAGCAGCTTAGGGAGGGGAAGCTACGAGCAGTACTTC.

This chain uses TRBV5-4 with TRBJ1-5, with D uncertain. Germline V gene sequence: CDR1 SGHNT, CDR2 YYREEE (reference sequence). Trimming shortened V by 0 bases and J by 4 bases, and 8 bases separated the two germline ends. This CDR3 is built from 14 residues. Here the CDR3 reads CASSLVGLNQPQHF. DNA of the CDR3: TGTGCCAGCAGCTTGGTAGGGTTGAATCAGCCCCAGCATTTT.

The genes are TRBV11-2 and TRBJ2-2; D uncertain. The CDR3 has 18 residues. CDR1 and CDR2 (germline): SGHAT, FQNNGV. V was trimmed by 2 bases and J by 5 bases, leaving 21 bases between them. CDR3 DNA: TGTGCCAGCAGCTTACGCGCTCGGGCAGCCCTGGGGACCGGGGAGCTGTTTTTT. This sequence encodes CASSLRARAALGTGELFF.

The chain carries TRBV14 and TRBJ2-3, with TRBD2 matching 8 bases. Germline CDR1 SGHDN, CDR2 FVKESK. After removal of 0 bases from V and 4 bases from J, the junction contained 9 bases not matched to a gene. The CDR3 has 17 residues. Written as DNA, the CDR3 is TGTGCCAGCAGCCAAGATGGAGCGGGAGTAGTGTCAGATACGCAGTATTTT. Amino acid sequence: CASSQDGAGVVSDTQYF.

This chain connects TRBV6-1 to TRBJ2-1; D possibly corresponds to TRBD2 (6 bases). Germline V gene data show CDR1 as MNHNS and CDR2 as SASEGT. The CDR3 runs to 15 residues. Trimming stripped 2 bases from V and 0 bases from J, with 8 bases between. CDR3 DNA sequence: TGTGCCAGCAGTGAATACGGGAGCTCCTACAATGAGCAGTTCTTC. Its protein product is CASSEYGSSYNEQFF.

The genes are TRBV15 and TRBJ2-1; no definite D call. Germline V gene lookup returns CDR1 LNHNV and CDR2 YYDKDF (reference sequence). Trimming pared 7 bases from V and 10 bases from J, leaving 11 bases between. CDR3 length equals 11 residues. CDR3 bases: TGTGCCACCACCGCAGCGCGGGAGCAGTTCTTC. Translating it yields CATTAAREQFF.

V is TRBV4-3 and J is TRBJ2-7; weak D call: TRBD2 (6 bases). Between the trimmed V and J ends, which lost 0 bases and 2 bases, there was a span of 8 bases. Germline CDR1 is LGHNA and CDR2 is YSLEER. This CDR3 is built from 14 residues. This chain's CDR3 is CASSQDRGAYEQYF. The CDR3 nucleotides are TGCGCCAGCAGCCAAGATCGCGGGGCCTACGAGCAGTACTTC.

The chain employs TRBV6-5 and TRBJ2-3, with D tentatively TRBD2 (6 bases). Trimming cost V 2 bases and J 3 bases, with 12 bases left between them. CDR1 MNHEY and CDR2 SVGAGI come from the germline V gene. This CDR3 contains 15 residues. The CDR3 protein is CASSYMRRATDTQYF. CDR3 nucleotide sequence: TGTGCCAGCAGTTACATGAGGAGGGCAACAGATACGCAGTATTTT.

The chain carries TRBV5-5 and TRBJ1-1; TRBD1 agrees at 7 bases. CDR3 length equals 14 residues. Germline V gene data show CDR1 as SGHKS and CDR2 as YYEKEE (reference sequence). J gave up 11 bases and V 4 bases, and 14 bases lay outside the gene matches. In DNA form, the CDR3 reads TGTGCCAGCAGCCGAGTCGACAGGGCCGGGGAGGCTTTCTTT. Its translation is CASSRVDRAGEAFF. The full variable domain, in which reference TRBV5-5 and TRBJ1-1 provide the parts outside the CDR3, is DAGVTQSPTHLIKTRGQQVTLRCSPISGHKSVSWYQQVLGQGPQFIFQYYEKEERGRGNFPDRFSARQFPNYSSELNVNALLLGDSALYLCASSRVDRAGEAFFGQGTRLTVV.

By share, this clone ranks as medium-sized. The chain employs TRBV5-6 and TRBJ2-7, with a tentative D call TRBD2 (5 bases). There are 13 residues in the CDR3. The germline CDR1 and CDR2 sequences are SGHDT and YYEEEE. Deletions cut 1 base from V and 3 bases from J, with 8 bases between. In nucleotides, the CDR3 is TGTGCCAGCAGCTTGATCGGGAACTACGAGCAGTACTTC. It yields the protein CASSLIGNYEQYF.

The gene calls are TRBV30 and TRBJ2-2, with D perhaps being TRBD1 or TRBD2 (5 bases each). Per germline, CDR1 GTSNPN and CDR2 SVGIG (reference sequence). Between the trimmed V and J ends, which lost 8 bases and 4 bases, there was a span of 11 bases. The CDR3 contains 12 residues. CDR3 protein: CAHMGTTGELFF. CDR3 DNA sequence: TGTGCCCATATGGGGACCACCGGGGAGCTGTTTTTT. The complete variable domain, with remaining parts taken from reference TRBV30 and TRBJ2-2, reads SQTIHQWPATLVQPVGSPLSLECTVEGTSNPNLYWYRQAAGRGLQLLFYSVGIGQISSEVPQNLSASRPQDRQFILSSKKLLLSDSGFYLCAHMGTTGELFFGEGSRLTVL.

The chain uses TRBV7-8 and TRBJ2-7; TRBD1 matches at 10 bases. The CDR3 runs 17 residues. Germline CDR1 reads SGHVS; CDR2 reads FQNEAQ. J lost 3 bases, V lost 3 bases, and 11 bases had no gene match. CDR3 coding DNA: TGTGCCAGCAGCTTCCTAACACCGGGACAGGGGTTCTACGAGCAGTACTTC. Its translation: CASSFLTPGQGFYEQYF. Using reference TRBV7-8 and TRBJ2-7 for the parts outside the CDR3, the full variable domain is GAGVSQSPRYKVAKRGQDVALRCDPISGHVSLFWYQQALGQGPEFLTYFQNEAQLDKSGLPSDRFFAERPEGSVSTLKIQRTQQEDSAVYLCASSFLTPGQGFYEQYFGPGTRLTVT.